This paragraph reports one T cell receptor beta chain. The data derive from a study of blood T cell repertoires in COVID-19. On the study more broadly: Collection of acute and convalescent COVID-19 samples took place in the United States, Italy and Spain.

Measured with immunoSEQ multiplex PCR; TCRdb has only the in-frame clones, and not every one. The data hold about 160,000 clones, with 70% to 85% observed a single time. Seattle enrolled patients during active infection and tracked them longitudinally. Germline CDR1 and CDR2: SGHTA and FQGNSA. The J segment lost 8 bases and the V segment lost 5 bases, leaving 10 bases of the junction unmatched. The CDR3 is 15 amino acids. The chain recombines TRBV7-2 with TRBJ2-1; the match to TRBD2 covers 9 bases. The TCR sequence derives from a woman aged 40 to 55 with COVID-19, enrolled during active disease. The sequenced sample consisted of peripheral blood. This CDR3 reads CASSLTGTSRHEQFF. The CDR3, as DNA: TGTGCCAGCAGCCTCACCGGGACTAGCAGGCATGAGCAGTTCTTC. The whole variable domain, filled in from reference TRBV7-2 and TRBJ2-1, reads GAGVSQSPSNKVTEKGKDVELRCDPISGHTALYWYRQSLGQGLEFLIYFQGNSAPDKSGLPSDRFSAERTGGSVSTLTIQRTQQEDSAVYLCASSLTGTSRHEQFFGPGTRLTVL.